Listed below are T cell receptor beta chains from one sample, sequenced in a study of cytomegalovirus exposure and HLA in healthy donors. Clones were read by immunoSEQ multiplex PCR, and TCRdb kept only the in-frame ones, dropping some. In total, the table holds 150,000 or so clones. Sequenced material: PBMCs. All receptors come from a woman between 50 and 59 years old in good health and CMV-seronegative. The CDR3 runs from the conserved cysteine through the conserved F or W. Each record gives: V gene, D gene, J gene, CDR3 DNA, CDR3 protein. D genes are given only for firm matches.

v_gene: TRBV6-5; d_gene: TRBD1; j_gene: TRBJ1-3; CDR3nt: TGTGCCAGCATTCCGACAGGGGAGTCTGGAAACACCATATATTTT; CDR3aa: CASIPTGESGNTIYF
v_gene: TRBV7-9; d_gene: TRBD1; j_gene: TRBJ1-5; CDR3nt: TGTGCCAGCAGCTCCACAGGGGTTCAGCCCCAGCATTTT; CDR3aa: CASSSTGVQPQHF
v_gene: TRBV19; d_gene: TRBD2; j_gene: TRBJ2-1; CDR3nt: TGTGCCACACGGACTAGCGGCCTACCCGAGCAGTTCTTC; CDR3aa: CATRTSGLPEQFF
v_gene: TRBV10-1; d_gene: .; j_gene: TRBJ2-5; CDR3nt: TGCGCCAGACCTAAAGAACCCCCAAATCTCGACAGTGAAGAGACCCAGTACTTC; CDR3aa: CARPKEPPNLDSEETQYF
v_gene: TRBV19; d_gene: .; j_gene: TRBJ2-7; CDR3nt: TGTGCCAGTACCCTGGCTGGAAACAGGCCTTACTACGAGCAGTACTTC; CDR3aa: CASTLAGNRPYYEQYF
v_gene: TRBV1; d_gene: .; j_gene: TRBJ1-1; CDR3nt: TGCACCAGCAGCCAAGAAAAGGGGGACACTGAAGCTTTCTTT; CDR3aa: CTSSQEKGDTEAFF
v_gene: TRBV6-1; d_gene: .; j_gene: TRBJ2-5; CDR3nt: TGTGCCAGCATTCCGGGTTCTTCGCAAGAGACCCAGTACTTC; CDR3aa: CASIPGSSQETQYF
v_gene: TRBV27; d_gene: TRBD1; j_gene: TRBJ2-2; CDR3nt: TGTGCCAGCAGTTCACAGGGGGCGAGGGCCGGGGAGCTGTTTTTT; CDR3aa: CASSSQGARAGELFF
v_gene: TRBV19; d_gene: TRBD2; j_gene: TRBJ2-1; CDR3nt: TGTGCCAGTACCCCGGGCGGAGCGGGAGGCCTCGGTGAGCAGTTCTTC; CDR3aa: CASTPGGAGGLGEQFF
v_gene: TRBV2; d_gene: .; j_gene: TRBJ1-1; CDR3nt: TGTGCCAGCATAGAAGAAGGGGGAATAACTGAAGCTTTCTTT; CDR3aa: CASIEEGGITEAFF
v_gene: TRBV5-1; d_gene: TRBD1; j_gene: TRBJ1-2; CDR3nt: TGCGCCAGCAGCGCTCCGGGACAGGAGAACTATGGCTACACCTTC; CDR3aa: CASSAPGQENYGYTF
v_gene: TRBV30; d_gene: .; j_gene: TRBJ1-2; CDR3nt: TGTGCCTGGGGCCACCGACTGATAGCTAACTATGGCTACACCTTC; CDR3aa: CAWGHRLIANYGYTF
v_gene: TRBV27; d_gene: TRBD2; j_gene: TRBJ2-5; CDR3nt: TGTGCCAGCAGAACTAGCGGAGGTCCCCAAGAGACCCAGTACTTC; CDR3aa: CASRTSGGPQETQYF
v_gene: TRBV5-6; d_gene: .; j_gene: TRBJ1-3; CDR3nt: TGTGCCAGCAGCTTGGGTGGAGACCTTTACTCTGGAAACACCATATATTTT; CDR3aa: CASSLGGDLYSGNTIYF
v_gene: TRBV4-1; d_gene: TRBD2; j_gene: TRBJ2-7; CDR3nt: TGCGCCAGCAGCCAGGGGGGACTAGCGAGTTACGAGCAGTACTTC; CDR3aa: CASSQGGLASYEQYF
v_gene: TRBV10-3; d_gene: .; j_gene: TRBJ1-2; CDR3nt: TGTGCCATCAGTGAGAGTCTCAGGGACTATGGCTACACCTTC; CDR3aa: CAISESLRDYGYTF
v_gene: TRBV19; d_gene: TRBD1; j_gene: TRBJ1-2; CDR3nt: TGTGCCAGTAGTATAGCGGGACAGGGGGCTAACTATGGCTACACCTTC; CDR3aa: CASSIAGQGANYGYTF
v_gene: TRBV30; d_gene: .; j_gene: TRBJ2-1; CDR3nt: TGTGCCTGGAGCGTGTGGGGCCATGAGCAGTTCTTC; CDR3aa: CAWSVWGHEQFF
v_gene: TRBV7-9; d_gene: .; j_gene: TRBJ2-6; CDR3nt: TGTGCCAGCAGCTTAGTTCGTTACAGTATCTCTGGGGCCAACGTCCTGACTTTC; CDR3aa: CASSLVRYSISGANVLTF
v_gene: TRBV28; d_gene: TRBD2; j_gene: TRBJ2-7; CDR3nt: TGTGCCAGCACAGGCGGAGGACTAGCGGGGTACGAGCAGTACTTC; CDR3aa: CASTGGGLAGYEQYF
v_gene: TRBV5-1; d_gene: .; j_gene: TRBJ1-1; CDR3nt: TGCGCCAGCAGCTTGGGTCAGGTGAACACTGGAGCTTTCTTT; CDR3aa: CASSLGQVNTGAFF
v_gene: TRBV7-2; d_gene: TRBD1; j_gene: TRBJ1-1; CDR3nt: TGTGCCAGCACCTACAGGGGGCGGGAGGCTGAAGCTTTCTTT; CDR3aa: CASTYRGREAEAFF
v_gene: TRBV4-2; d_gene: TRBD1; j_gene: TRBJ1-4; CDR3nt: TGTGCCAGCAGCCAAGATAGGGGACAGGGAAATGAAAAACTGTTTTTT; CDR3aa: CASSQDRGQGNEKLFF
v_gene: TRBV30; d_gene: TRBD1; j_gene: TRBJ1-5; CDR3nt: TGTGCCTGGAGTGCGGGACAGAGTGATCAGCCCCAGCATTTT; CDR3aa: CAWSAGQSDQPQHF
v_gene: TRBV30; d_gene: TRBD1; j_gene: TRBJ1-1; CDR3nt: TGTGCCTGGGACCAGGGGGTGAACACTGAAGCTTTCTTT; CDR3aa: CAWDQGVNTEAFF
v_gene: TRBV11-2; d_gene: TRBD2; j_gene: TRBJ2-3; CDR3nt: TGTGCCAGCAGCCTGGGACTAGCGGGAGAGGCAGATACGCAGTATTTT; CDR3aa: CASSLGLAGEADTQYF
v_gene: TRBV4-1; d_gene: TRBD2; j_gene: TRBJ2-5; CDR3nt: TGCGCCAGCAGCTCACTAATAGCGGGGGGCGGGGGAGAGACCCAGTACTTC; CDR3aa: CASSSLIAGGGGETQYF
v_gene: TRBV5-4; d_gene: TRBD1; j_gene: TRBJ2-2; CDR3nt: TGTGCCAGCACCTGGGGCCCAGGGGGCAACACCGGGGAGCTGTTTTTT; CDR3aa: CASTWGPGGNTGELFF
v_gene: TRBV9; d_gene: TRBD1; j_gene: TRBJ2-1; CDR3nt: TGTGCCAGCAGCGCAACTTTCGGACAGGGTAGCAATGAGCAGTTCTTC; CDR3aa: CASSATFGQGSNEQFF
v_gene: TRBV28; d_gene: .; j_gene: TRBJ1-3; CDR3nt: TGTGCCAGCAGTTTCCAGGGGTCCGGAAACACCATATATTTT; CDR3aa: CASSFQGSGNTIYF
v_gene: TRBV5-1; d_gene: TRBD1; j_gene: TRBJ2-7; CDR3nt: TGCGCCAGCAGCTTGTCTATGGGACAGGCCGACTACGAGCAGTACTTC; CDR3aa: CASSLSMGQADYEQYF
v_gene: TRBV5-6; d_gene: .; j_gene: TRBJ1-1; CDR3nt: TGTGCCAGCAGCCTCCAACTAGCTGAAGCTTTCTTT; CDR3aa: CASSLQLAEAFF
v_gene: TRBV7-2; d_gene: .; j_gene: TRBJ2-7; CDR3nt: TGTGCCAGCAGCTTAGATCGGAGGGAGCAGTACTTC; CDR3aa: CASSLDRREQYF
v_gene: TRBV7-3; d_gene: .; j_gene: TRBJ2-3; CDR3nt: TGTGCCAGCAGCCCTTCGGACCCAGGGACGCAGTATTTT; CDR3aa: CASSPSDPGTQYF
v_gene: TRBV2; d_gene: TRBD2; j_gene: TRBJ2-5; CDR3nt: TGTGCCAGTACGGGACTAGCGCAACAAGAGACCCAGTACTTC; CDR3aa: CASTGLAQQETQYF
v_gene: TRBV30; d_gene: .; j_gene: TRBJ2-5; CDR3nt: TGTGCCTGGAGTGCCAACATCGCGGGAGAGACCCAGTACTTC; CDR3aa: CAWSANIAGETQYF
v_gene: TRBV6-1; d_gene: .; j_gene: TRBJ1-5; CDR3nt: TGTGCCAGCACCATTGGGGGGATTCGACAGCCCCAGCATTTT; CDR3aa: CASTIGGIRQPQHF